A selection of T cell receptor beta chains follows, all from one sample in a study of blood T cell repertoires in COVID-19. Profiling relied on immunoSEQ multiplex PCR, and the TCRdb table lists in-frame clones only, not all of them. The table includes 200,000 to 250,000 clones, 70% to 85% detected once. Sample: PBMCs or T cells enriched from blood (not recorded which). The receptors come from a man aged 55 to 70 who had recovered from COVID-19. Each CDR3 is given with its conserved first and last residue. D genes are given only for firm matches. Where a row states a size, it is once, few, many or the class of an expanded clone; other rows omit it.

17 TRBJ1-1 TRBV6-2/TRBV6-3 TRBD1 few CASSYMRTGNLYTEAFF TGTGCCAGCAGTTACATGCGGACAGGTAATTTGTACACTGAAGCTTTCTTT
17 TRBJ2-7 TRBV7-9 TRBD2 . CASSSQASGGQPYEQYF TGTGCCAGCAGCTCTCAGGCTAGCGGGGGGCAACCCTACGAGCAGTACTTC
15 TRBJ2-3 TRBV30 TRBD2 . CAPVASGGSADTQYF TGTGCCCCAGTAGCGAGCGGGGGATCAGCAGATACGCAGTATTTT
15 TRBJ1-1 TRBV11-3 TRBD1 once CASSQEGTGGTEAFF TGTGCCAGCAGTCAAGAAGGGACAGGGGGCACTGAAGCTTTCTTT
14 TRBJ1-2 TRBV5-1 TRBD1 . CASSSGTGAGGYTF TGCGCCAGCAGCTCAGGGACAGGGGCAGGTGGCTACACCTTC
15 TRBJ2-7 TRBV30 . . CAWNRGSQRSYEQYF TGTGCCTGGAATCGGGGGTCCCAACGCTCCTACGAGCAGTACTTC
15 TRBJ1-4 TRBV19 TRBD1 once CAISRTGQTNEKLFF TGTGCCATCTCGAGGACAGGGCAAACTAATGAAAAACTGTTTTTT
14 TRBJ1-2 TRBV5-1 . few CASSPDRGNYGYTF TGCGCCAGCAGCCCGGACAGAGGCAACTATGGCTACACCTTC
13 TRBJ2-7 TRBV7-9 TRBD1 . CASSAQQGDEQYF TGTGCCAGCAGCGCTCAACAGGGGGACGAGCAGTACTTC
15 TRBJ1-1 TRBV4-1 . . CASSQGIGANTEAFF TGCGCCAGCAGCCAAGGAATCGGAGCGAACACTGAAGCTTTCTTT